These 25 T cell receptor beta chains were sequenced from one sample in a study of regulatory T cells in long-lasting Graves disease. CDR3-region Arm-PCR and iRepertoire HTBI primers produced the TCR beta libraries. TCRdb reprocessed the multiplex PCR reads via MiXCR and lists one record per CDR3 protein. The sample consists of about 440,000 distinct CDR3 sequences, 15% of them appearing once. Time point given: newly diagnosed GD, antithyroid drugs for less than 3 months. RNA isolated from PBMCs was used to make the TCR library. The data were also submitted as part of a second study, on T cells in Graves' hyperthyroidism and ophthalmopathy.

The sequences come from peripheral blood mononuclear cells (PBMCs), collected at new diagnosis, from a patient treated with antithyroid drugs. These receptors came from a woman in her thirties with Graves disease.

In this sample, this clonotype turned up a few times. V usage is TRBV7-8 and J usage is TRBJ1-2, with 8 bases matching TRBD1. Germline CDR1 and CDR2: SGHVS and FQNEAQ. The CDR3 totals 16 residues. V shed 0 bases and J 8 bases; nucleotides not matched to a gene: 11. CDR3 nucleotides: TGTGCCAGCAGCTTAGCTCGGGACAGGCTCCAGGGGGGCTACACCTTC. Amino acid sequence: CASSLARDRLQGGYTF.

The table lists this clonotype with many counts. CDR3 sequence: CASSPMTSGQETQYF. CDR3 nucleotide sequence: TGTGCCAGCAGCCCGATGACTAGCGGACAAGAGACCCAGTACTTC. The chain employs TRBV7-9 and TRBJ2-1; 9 nucleotides match TRBD2. The J call is in doubt because the DNA end fits TRBJ2-5 better. CDR3 length: 15 residues. Germline CDR1 reads SEHNR; CDR2 reads FQNEAQ (reference sequence).

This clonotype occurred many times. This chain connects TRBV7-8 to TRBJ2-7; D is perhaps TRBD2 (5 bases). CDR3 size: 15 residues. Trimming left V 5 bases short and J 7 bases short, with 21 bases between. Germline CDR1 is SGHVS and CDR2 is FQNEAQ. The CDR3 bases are TGTGCCAGCAGCCAATGGGCAGATGCCTCGGGAGAGCAGTACTTC. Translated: CASSQWADASGEQYF.

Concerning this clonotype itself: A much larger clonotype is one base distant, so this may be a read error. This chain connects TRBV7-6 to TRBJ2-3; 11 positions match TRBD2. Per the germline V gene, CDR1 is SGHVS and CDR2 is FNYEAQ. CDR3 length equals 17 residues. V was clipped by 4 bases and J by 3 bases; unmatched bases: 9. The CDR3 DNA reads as TGTGCCAGCAGCTCAATAGCGGGAGGGAGGAGGACAGATACGCAGTATTTT. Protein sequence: CASSSIAGGRRTDTQYF.

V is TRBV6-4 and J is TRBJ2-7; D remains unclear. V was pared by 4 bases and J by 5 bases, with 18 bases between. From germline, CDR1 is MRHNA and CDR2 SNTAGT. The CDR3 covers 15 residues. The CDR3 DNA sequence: TGTGCCAGCAGTGCTTACCCCCGAGGACCCGACGAGCAGTACTTC. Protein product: CASSAYPRGPDEQYF.

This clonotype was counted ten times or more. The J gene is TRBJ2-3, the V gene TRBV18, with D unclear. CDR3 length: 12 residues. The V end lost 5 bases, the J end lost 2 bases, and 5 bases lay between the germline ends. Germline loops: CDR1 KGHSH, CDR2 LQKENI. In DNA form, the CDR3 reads TGTGCCAGCTCAATGTACACAGATACGCAGTATTTT. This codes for CASSMYTDTQYF.

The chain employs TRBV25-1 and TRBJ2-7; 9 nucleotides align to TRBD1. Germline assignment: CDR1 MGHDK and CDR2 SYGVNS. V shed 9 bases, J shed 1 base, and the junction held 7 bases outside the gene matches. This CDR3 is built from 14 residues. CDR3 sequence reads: CASKGQGNSYEQYF. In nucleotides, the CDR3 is TGTGCCAGTAAAGGACAGGGGAATTCCTACGAGCAGTACTTC.

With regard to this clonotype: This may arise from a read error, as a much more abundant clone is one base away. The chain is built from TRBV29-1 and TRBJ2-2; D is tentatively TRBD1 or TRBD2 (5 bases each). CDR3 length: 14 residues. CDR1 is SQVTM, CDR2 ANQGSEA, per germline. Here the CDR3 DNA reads TGCAGCGTTTGGCCCCAAATTGGGACCGGGGAGCTGATTTTT. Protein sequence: CSVWPQIGTGELIF.

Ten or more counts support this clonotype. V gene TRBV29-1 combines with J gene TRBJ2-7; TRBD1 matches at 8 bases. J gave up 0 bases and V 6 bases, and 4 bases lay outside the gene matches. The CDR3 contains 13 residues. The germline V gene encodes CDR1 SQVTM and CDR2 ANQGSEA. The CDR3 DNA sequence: TGCAGCGTCCTGACAGGGGACTCCTACGAGCAGTACTTC. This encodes CSVLTGDSYEQYF.

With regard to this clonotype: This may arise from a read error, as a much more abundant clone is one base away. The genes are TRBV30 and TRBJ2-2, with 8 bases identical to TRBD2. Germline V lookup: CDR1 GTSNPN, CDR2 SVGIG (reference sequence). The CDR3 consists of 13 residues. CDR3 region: CALAGANAGELFF. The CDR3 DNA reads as TGTGCTCTAGCGGGCGCGAACGCCGGGGAGCTGTTTTTT.

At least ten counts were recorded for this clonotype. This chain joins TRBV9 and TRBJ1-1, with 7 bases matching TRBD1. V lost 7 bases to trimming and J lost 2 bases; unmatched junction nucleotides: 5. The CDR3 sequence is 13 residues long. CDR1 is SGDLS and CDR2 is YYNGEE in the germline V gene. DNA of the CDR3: TGTGCCAGCCGCCGGGACAGCAACACTGAAGCTTTCTTT. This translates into CASRRDSNTEAFF. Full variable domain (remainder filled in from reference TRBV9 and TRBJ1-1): DSGVTQTPKHLITATGQRVTLRCSPRSGDLSVYWYQQSLDQGLQFLIQYYNGEERAKGNILERFSAQQFPDLHSELNLSSLELGDSALYFCASRRDSNTEAFFGQGTRLTVV.

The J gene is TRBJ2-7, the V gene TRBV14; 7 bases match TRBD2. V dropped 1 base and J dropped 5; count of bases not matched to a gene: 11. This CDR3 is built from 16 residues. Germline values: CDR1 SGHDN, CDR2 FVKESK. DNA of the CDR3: TGTGCCAGCAGCCAAGGAGCTGCGGGAGTGGGTCACGAGCAGTACTTC. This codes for CASSQGAAGVGHEQYF.

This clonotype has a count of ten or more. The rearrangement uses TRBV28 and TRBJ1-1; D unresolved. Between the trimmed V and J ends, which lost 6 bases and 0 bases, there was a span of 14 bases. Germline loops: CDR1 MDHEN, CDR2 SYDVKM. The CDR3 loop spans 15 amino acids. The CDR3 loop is CASSRQALMNTEAFF. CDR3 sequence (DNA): TGTGCCAGCAGCAGACAAGCCTTGATGAACACTGAAGCTTTCTTT.

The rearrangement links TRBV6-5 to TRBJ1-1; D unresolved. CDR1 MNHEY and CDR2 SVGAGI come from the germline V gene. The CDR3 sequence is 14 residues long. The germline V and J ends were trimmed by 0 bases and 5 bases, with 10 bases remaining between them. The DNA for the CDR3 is TGTGCCAGCAGTTACTCCTCGGGCGGGACTGAAGCTTTCTTT. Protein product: CASSYSSGGTEAFF.

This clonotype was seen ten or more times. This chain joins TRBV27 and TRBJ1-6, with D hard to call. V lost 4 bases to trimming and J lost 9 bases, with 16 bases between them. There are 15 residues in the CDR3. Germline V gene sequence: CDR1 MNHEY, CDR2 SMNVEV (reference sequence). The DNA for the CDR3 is TGTGCCAGCAGTTACCGTCCGGCCGGGATTTCACCCCTCCACTTT. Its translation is CASSYRPAGISPLHF.

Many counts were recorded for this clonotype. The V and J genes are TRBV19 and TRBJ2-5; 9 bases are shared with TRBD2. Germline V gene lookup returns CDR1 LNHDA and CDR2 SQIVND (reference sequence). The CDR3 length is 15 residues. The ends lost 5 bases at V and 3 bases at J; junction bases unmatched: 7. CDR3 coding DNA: TGTGCCAGTAGTGCGGGACTAGCAGACAAAGAGACCCAGTACTTC. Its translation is CASSAGLADKETQYF.

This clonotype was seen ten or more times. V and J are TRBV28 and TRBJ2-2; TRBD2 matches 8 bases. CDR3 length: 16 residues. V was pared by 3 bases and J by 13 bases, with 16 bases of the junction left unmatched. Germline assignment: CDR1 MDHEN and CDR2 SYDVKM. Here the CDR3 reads CASSFLSLAGPLGLFF. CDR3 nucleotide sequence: TGTGCCAGCAGTTTCTTGAGTCTAGCGGGTCCCCTGGGGCTGTTTTTT.

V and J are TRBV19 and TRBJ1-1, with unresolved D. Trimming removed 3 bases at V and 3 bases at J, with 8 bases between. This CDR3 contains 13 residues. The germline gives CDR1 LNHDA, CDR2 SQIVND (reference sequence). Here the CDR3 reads CASSIHSDTEAFF. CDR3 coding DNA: TGTGCCAGTAGTATTCACAGTGACACTGAAGCTTTCTTT.

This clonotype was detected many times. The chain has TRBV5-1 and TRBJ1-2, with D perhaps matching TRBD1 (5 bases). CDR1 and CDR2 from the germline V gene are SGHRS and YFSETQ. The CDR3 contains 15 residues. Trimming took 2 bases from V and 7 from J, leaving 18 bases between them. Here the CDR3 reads CASSFPGRADRGYTF. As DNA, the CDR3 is TGCGCCAGCAGCTTTCCAGGCAGGGCGGATCGTGGCTACACCTTC.

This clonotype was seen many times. The CDR3 bases are TGTGCCAGCAGCCCGACGGGACAGGCTTACGAGCAGTACTTC. Translating it yields CASSPTGQAYEQYF. J is TRBJ2-7 and V is TRBV3-1; the match to TRBD1 covers 8 bases. V lost 4 bases and J lost 4; bases outside the gene matches: 6. Germline V gene data show CDR1 as LGHDT and CDR2 as YNNKEL (reference sequence). CDR3 length equals 14 residues.

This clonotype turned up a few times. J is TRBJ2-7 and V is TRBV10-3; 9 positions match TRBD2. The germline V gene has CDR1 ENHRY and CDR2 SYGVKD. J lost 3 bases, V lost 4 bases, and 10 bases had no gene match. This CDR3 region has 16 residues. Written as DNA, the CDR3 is TGTGCCATCAGTGGAACCCGACTAGCGGAGGGCTACGAGCAGTACTTC. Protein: CAISGTRLAEGYEQYF.

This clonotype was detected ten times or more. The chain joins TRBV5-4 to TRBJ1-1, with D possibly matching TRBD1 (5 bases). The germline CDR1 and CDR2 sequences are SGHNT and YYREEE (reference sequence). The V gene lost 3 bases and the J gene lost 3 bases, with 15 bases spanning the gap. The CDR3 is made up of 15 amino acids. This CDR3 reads CASSWALEGHTEAFF. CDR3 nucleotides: TGTGCCAGCAGCTGGGCCTTGGAGGGGCACACTGAAGCTTTCTTT.

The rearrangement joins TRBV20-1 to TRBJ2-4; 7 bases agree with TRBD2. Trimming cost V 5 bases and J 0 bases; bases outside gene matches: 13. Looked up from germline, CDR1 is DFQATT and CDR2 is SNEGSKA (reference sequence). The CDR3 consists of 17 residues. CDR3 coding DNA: TGCAGTGCTTTACACACCAGACTAGCTCTAGCCAAAAACATTCAGTACTTC. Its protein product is CSALHTRLALAKNIQYF.

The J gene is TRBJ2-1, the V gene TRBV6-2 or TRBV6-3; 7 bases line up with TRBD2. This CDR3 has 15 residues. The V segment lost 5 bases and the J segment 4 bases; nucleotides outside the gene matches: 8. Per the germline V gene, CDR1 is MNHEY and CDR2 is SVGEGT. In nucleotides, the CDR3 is TGTGCCAGCAGTCCTATGCGGGAGTCGTACAATGAGCAGTTCTTC. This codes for CASSPMRESYNEQFF.

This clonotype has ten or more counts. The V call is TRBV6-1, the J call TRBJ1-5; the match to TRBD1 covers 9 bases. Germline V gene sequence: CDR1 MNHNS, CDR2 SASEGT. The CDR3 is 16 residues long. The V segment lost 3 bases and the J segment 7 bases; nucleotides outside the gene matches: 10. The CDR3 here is CASSDQPGQGHQPQHF. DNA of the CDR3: TGTGCCAGCAGTGACCAACCGGGACAGGGACACCAGCCCCAGCATTTT.